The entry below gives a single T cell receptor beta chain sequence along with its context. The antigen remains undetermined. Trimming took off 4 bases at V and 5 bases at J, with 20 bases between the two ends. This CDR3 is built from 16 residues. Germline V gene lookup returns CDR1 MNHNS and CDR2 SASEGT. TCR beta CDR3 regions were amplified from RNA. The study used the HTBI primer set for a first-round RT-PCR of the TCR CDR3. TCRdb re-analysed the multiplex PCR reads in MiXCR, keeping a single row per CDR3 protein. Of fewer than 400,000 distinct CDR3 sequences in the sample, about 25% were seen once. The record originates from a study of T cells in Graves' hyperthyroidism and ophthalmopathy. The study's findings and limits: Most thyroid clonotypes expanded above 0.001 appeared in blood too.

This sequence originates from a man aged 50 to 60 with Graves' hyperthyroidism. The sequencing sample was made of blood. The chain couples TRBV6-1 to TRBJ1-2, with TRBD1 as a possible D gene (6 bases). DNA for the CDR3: TGTGCCAGCAGTGCAGGGACACTCGAGGACATATATGGCTACACCTTC. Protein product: CASSAGTLEDIYGYTF.